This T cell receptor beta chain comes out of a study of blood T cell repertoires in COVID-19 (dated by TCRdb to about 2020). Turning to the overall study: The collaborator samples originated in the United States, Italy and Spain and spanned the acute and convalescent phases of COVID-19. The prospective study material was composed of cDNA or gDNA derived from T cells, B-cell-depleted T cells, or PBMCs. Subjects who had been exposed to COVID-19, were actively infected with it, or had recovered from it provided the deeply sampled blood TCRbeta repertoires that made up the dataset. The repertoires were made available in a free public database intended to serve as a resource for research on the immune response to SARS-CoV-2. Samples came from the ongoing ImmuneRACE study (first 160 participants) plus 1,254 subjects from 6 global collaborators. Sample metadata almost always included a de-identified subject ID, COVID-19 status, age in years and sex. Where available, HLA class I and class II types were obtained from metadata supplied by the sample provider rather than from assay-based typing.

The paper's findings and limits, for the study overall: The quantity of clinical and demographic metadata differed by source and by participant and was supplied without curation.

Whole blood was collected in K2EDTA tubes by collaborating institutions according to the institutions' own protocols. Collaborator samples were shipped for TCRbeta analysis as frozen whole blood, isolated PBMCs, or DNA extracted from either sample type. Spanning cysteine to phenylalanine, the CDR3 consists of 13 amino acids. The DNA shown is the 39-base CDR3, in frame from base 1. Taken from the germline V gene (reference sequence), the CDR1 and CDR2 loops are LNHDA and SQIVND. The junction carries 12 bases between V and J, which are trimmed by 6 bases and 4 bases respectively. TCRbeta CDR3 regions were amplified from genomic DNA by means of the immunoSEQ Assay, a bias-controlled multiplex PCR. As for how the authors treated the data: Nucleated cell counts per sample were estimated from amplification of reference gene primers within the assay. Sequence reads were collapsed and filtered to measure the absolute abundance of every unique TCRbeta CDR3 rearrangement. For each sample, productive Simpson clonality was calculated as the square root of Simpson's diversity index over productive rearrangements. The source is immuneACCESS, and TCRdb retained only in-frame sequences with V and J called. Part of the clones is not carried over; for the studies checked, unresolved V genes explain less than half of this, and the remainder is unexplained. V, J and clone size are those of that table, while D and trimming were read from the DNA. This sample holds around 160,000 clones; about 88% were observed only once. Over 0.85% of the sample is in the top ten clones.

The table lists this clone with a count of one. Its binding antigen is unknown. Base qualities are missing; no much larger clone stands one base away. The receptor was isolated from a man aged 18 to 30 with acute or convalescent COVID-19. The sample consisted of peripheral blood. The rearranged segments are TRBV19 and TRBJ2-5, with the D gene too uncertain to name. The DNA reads TGTGCCAGTAGGAACGACGAGCGAGAGACCCAGTACTTC. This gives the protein CASRNDERETQYF.